The 11 T cell receptor beta chains below were found in one sample sequenced in a study of blood T cell repertoires in COVID-19. Clones were read by immunoSEQ multiplex PCR, and TCRdb kept only the in-frame ones, dropping some. The sample has 540,000 or so clones, about 89% seen once. Sequenced sample: peripheral blood. All receptors derive from a woman aged 45-65 years with COVID-19, enrolled during active disease.

As concerns this clone: This CDR3 is also generated by other DNA sequences in the sample. The chain couples TRBV30 to TRBJ1-6, with 7 bases identical to TRBD1. V was pared by 0 bases and J by 10 bases, with 6 bases of the junction left unmatched. The CDR3 is made up of 14 amino acids. CDR1 is GTSNPN, CDR2 SVGIG, per germline (reference sequence). CDR3 in amino acids: CAWSVRQGDSPLHF. The CDR3 region has the DNA TGTGCCTGGAGTGTTCGGCAGGGGGACTCACCCCTCCACTTT.

The chain carries TRBV7-2 and TRBJ2-7; D possibly corresponds to TRBD2 (6 bases). The CDR3 covers 15 residues. Per germline, CDR1 SGHTA and CDR2 FQGNSA. Trimming shortened V by 1 base and J by 1 base, and 11 bases separated the two germline ends. The CDR3 DNA sequence: TGTGCCAGCAGCTTAGGTGGAGGGAGTTCCTACGAGCAGTACTTC. Protein sequence: CASSLGGGSSYEQYF. Using reference TRBV7-2 and TRBJ2-7 for the parts outside the CDR3, the full variable domain is GAGVSQSPSNKVTEKGKDVELRCDPISGHTALYWYRQSLGQGLEFLIYFQGNSAPDKSGLPSDRFSAERTGGSVSTLTIQRTQQEDSAVYLCASSLGGGSSYEQYFGPGTRLTVT.

The V call is TRBV5-1, the J call TRBJ2-7, with TRBD2 as a possible D gene (5 bases). The CDR3 loop spans 14 amino acids. Trimming took 0 bases from V and 5 from J, leaving 12 bases between them. Germline CDR1 SGHRS, CDR2 YFSETQ. CDR3 protein: CASSLGSLGDEQYF. As DNA, the CDR3 is TGCGCCAGCAGCTTGGGCTCTCTCGGGGACGAGCAGTACTTC. Supplemented by reference TRBV5-1 and TRBJ2-7, the full variable domain reads KAGVTQTPRYLIKTRGQQVTLSCSPISGHRSVSWYQQTPGQGLQFLFEYFSETQRNKGNFPGRFSGRQFSNSRSEMNVSTLELGDSALYLCASSLGSLGDEQYFGPGTRLTVT.

The V call is TRBV18, the J call TRBJ1-1, with a possible D match to TRBD1 (5 bases). The ends were cut back, 2 bases at V and 3 bases at J, with 13 bases in the middle. The CDR3 runs 15 residues. In germline, CDR1 is KGHSH, CDR2 LQKENI. The CDR3 coding sequence is TGTGCCAGCTCACCAATGGGGCGCTTAGACACTGAAGCTTTCTTT. This sequence encodes CASSPMGRLDTEAFF.

The chain carries TRBV25-1 and TRBJ1-2; possible D gene TRBD1, 6 bases. This CDR3 spans 16 amino acids. Trimming removed 4 bases at V and 0 bases at J, with 15 bases between. Germline CDR1 reads MGHDK; CDR2 reads SYGVNS. DNA of the CDR3: TGTGCCAGCAGTGGGGCAGGGGATCATGCTAACTATGGCTACACCTTC. Its translation is CASSGAGDHANYGYTF.

The J gene is TRBJ2-3, the V gene TRBV5-1; D is possibly TRBD1 (5 bases). Between the trimmed V and J ends, which lost 0 bases and 1 base, there was a span of 15 bases. The CDR3 sequence is 17 residues long. CDR1 is SGHRS, CDR2 YFSETQ, per germline. In DNA form, the CDR3 reads TGCGCCAGCAGCTTGGTCACTGATCTAGGGGGCACAGATACGCAGTATTTT. Translating it yields CASSLVTDLGGTDTQYF.

This CDR3 reads CASSYRGQDTIYF. DNA of the CDR3: TGTGCCAGCAGTTACAGGGGGCAGGACACCATATATTTT. V and J are TRBV6-5 and TRBJ1-3; 7 nucleotides align to TRBD1. This CDR3 is 13 amino acids long. The germline V gene encodes CDR1 MNHEY and CDR2 SVGAGI. V lost 2 bases to trimming and J lost 8 bases; unmatched junction nucleotides: 3.

The J gene is TRBJ2-7, the V gene TRBV11-3; TRBD1 matches 7 bases. Germline values: CDR1 SGHNT, CDR2 YENEEA. Trimming removed 5 bases from V and 3 bases from J; junction bases left unmatched: 10. This CDR3 is built from 15 residues. In nucleotides, the CDR3 is TGTGCCAGCAGCCAAGGCCCGGGACAGCTCTACGAGCAGTACTTC. Its translation is CASSQGPGQLYEQYF.

This chain joins TRBV28 and TRBJ1-1, with 10 bases identical to TRBD1. The trim removed 5 bases at V and 5 bases at J, leaving 8 bases unmatched. Germline CDR1 is MDHEN and CDR2 is SYDVKM. The CDR3 runs 15 residues. Here the CDR3 reads CASSATGQGTTEAFF. Here the CDR3 DNA reads TGTGCCAGCAGTGCGACGGGACAGGGGACGACTGAAGCTTTCTTT.

V gene TRBV19 combines with J gene TRBJ2-3, with TRBD2 matching over 12 bases. Per the germline V gene, CDR1 is LNHDA and CDR2 is SQIVND (reference sequence). Trimming removed 4 bases from V and 0 bases from J; junction bases left unmatched: 5. This CDR3 is 17 amino acids long. CDR3: CASSKGLAGSSTDTQYF. The DNA for the CDR3 is TGTGCCAGTAGTAAAGGACTAGCGGGAAGTAGCACAGATACGCAGTATTTT.

The chain carries TRBV2 and TRBJ1-1, with 8 bases matching TRBD1. The junction had 9 bases not matched to a gene; V was cut back by 6 bases and J by 6 bases. The CDR3 has 14 residues. Germline V gene lookup returns CDR1 SNHLY and CDR2 FYNNEI. CDR3 loop: CASRAGQGVSEAFF. The DNA for the CDR3 is TGTGCCAGCAGGGCCGGACAGGGAGTTTCTGAAGCTTTCTTT.